The next 27 T cell receptor beta chains were all read from a single sample in a study of molecular identifiers for immune sequencing clone quantification. A single record per CDR3 protein comes from TCRdb applying MiXCR to the PCR reads. The sample includes fewer than 45,000 distinct CDR3 sequences, about 18% seen only once; the top ten take about 1.1%. The material sequenced was naive CD8+ T cells from blood, with Jurkat cell RNA spiked in. Specified subset: FACS-sorted CD8+CD4-CCR7+CD45RA+ naive T cells. These receptors all stem from a human donor in good health. Some libraries in this study had Jurkat cell RNA spiked in.

This clonotype was recorded many times. The genes are TRBV5-6 and TRBJ2-7, with TRBD1 matching 7 bases. Per germline, CDR1 SGHDT and CDR2 YYEEEE. The CDR3 consists of 15 residues. Unmatched junction bases numbered 7, after V lost 1 base and J lost 3 bases. DNA for the CDR3: TGTGCCAGCAGCTTGCCTGGACAGGAGAACTACGAGCAGTACTTC. It yields the protein CASSLPGQENYEQYF.

Notes on this clonotype: A read error may be the cause here, since a much bigger clone is one base away. The rearrangement joins TRBV4-1 to TRBJ1-5, with a possible D match to TRBD1 (6 bases). CDR1 and CDR2 (germline): MGHRA, YSYEKL. Trimming left V 3 bases short and J 6 bases short, with 24 bases between. This CDR3 comprises 18 residues. The CDR3 bases are TGCGCCAGCAGCCAGGGGGGGGGCGGGGGGGGATTAGGTCAGCCCCAGCATTTT. It translates to CASSQGGGGGGLGQPQHF.

This clonotype was recorded at least ten times. The V gene is TRBV4-1, the J gene TRBJ2-3; no definite D call. Germline-derived CDR1 and CDR2 are MGHRA and YSYEKL. The CDR3 sequence is 14 residues long. V dropped 0 bases and J dropped 4 bases, with 8 bases sitting between them. The CDR3 DNA follows: TGCGCCAGCAGCCAAGAATGGGCCTCAGATACGCAGTATTTT. It is translated as CASSQEWASDTQYF.

About this clonotype itself: Its ends do not fully match the called genes, so a read error is possible. The V gene is TRBV4-3, the J gene TRBJ1-1, with 8 bases matching TRBD1. In germline, CDR1 is LGHNA, CDR2 YSLEER. The CDR3 is 17 amino acids. The CDR3, as DNA: TGCGCCAGTAGCCAGACATACGGACAGGGCATGAACACTGAAGCTCTCTTT. It codes for CASSQTYGQGMNTEALF.

This clonotype was seen repeatedly, ten times or more. J is TRBJ2-3 and V is TRBV20-1, with D unclear. V lost 6 bases and J lost 6, with 19 bases in between. Germline lookup yields CDR1 DFQATT and CDR2 SNEGSKA (reference sequence). The CDR3 extends over 14 amino acids. The DNA of the CDR3 is TGCAGTGCCCCTACCCGCGAGAACTGGGATACGCAGTATTTT. Translating gives CSAPTRENWDTQYF.

This clonotype came up many times. This chain joins TRBV21-1 and TRBJ1-5; the D call of TRBD1 is as the table states it, not checked on the DNA. TRBV21-1 is flagged as a pseudogene. The CDR3 has 20 amino acids. The CDR3 spells CASSKAPRAEGLGSNQPQHF. CDR3 coding DNA: TGTGCCAGCAGCAAAGCGCCCCGGGCCGAAGGTCTAGGCAGCAATCAGCCCCAGCATTTT.

This clonotype has only one observation. An end of the junction differs from the germline gene, which may be a read error. The chain employs TRBV11-2 and TRBJ2-1, with D maybe TRBD2 (6 bases). Per germline, CDR1 SGHAT and CDR2 FQNNGV. This CDR3 has 16 amino acids. CDR3 residues: CASSLVRTAGYNEQSF. The CDR3, as DNA: TGTGCCAGCAGCTTAGTCCGGACGGCGGGGTACAATGAGCAGTCCTTC.

This clonotype was counted a few times. The chain has TRBV4-3 and TRBJ1-3, with D possibly matching TRBD1 (6 bases). Germline V gives CDR1 LGHNA, CDR2 YSLEER. Trimming stripped 1 base from V and 0 bases from J, with 7 bases between. This CDR3 is 15 amino acids long. The CDR3 nucleotides are TGCGCCAGCAGCCAAGGAGGGGGCTCTGGAAACACCATATATTTT. Translation gives CASSQGGGSGNTIYF.

A word on this clonotype: A read error may be the cause here, since a much bigger clone is one base away. The rearrangement joins TRBV20-1 to TRBJ2-7, with unresolved D. The CDR3 has 14 residues. Germline V CDR1 and CDR2: DFQATT, SNEGSKA (reference sequence). Trimming pared 2 bases from V and 3 bases from J, leaving 14 bases between. The CDR3 region is CSARPEGRSYEQYF. The CDR3 DNA sequence: TGCAGTGCTAGACCCGAAGGACGGAGCTACGAGCAGTACTTC.

This clonotype has at least ten counts. The chain couples TRBV20-1 to TRBJ2-3; 10 bases fit TRBD2. CDR3 length: 15 residues. With V trimmed by 6 bases and J by 1 base, 7 bases remained unmatched. Germline loops: CDR1 DFQATT, CDR2 SNEGSKA (reference sequence). The CDR3 region is CSANTLAGGTDTQYF. The DNA of the CDR3 is TGCAGTGCCAACACCCTAGCGGGGGGCACAGATACGCAGTATTTT.

This clonotype was picked up many times. The rearrangement links TRBV27 to TRBJ2-3; possibly TRBD2 for D (6 bases). The CDR3 consists of 15 residues. Trimming stripped 1 base from V and 5 bases from J, with 13 bases between. The germline CDR1 and CDR2 sequences are MNHEY and SMNVEV (reference sequence). The CDR3 region has the DNA TGTGCCAGCAGTTTATGGATAGCGGCGATAGATACGCAGTATTTT. Translation: CASSLWIAAIDTQYF.

The chain uses TRBV6-5 and TRBJ2-1; D might be TRBD1 (6 bases). The CDR3 sequence is 15 residues long. CDR1 and CDR2 (germline): MNHEY, SVGAGI. The V end lost 0 bases, the J end lost 5 bases, and 11 bases lay between the germline ends. CDR3 in DNA: TGTGCCAGCAGTTACTCGTCAGGGGCCGACAATGAGCAGTTCTTC. Amino acids: CASSYSSGADNEQFF.

This clonotype showed up many times. The rearrangement joins TRBV12-3 or TRBV12-4 to TRBJ2-7, with 11 bases that match TRBD2. J gave up 0 bases and V 5 bases, and 6 bases lay outside the gene matches. The CDR3 length is 16 residues. CDR3 residues: CASSVTSGGRSYEQYF. The CDR3 DNA is TGTGCCAGCAGTGTAACTAGCGGGGGTCGCTCCTACGAGCAGTACTTC.

The table lists this clonotype with many counts. V gene TRBV5-1 combines with J gene TRBJ2-5, with D perhaps matching TRBD1 or TRBD2 (5 bases each). This CDR3 comprises 18 residues. The germline CDR1 and CDR2 sequences are SGHRS and YFSETQ. The V and J ends lost 8 bases and 0 bases respectively, with 26 bases between them. CDR3 sequence: CASSSTPTIGAYQETQYF. DNA for the CDR3: TGCGCCAGTTCGTCCACCCCAACTATCGGGGCTTACCAAGAGACCCAGTACTTC.

This chain joins TRBV10-3 and TRBJ2-3; the D gene is possibly TRBD2 (7 bases). The CDR3 extends over 17 amino acids. Deletions cut 0 bases from V and 3 bases from J, with 16 bases between. Looked up from germline, CDR1 is ENHRY and CDR2 is SYGVKD. CDR3 sequence (DNA): TGTGCCATCAGTGAGTCGGCGGGGGCTGGGAAGACAGATACGCAGTATTTT. It translates to CAISESAGAGKTDTQYF.

The sample holds many counts of this clonotype. The gene calls are TRBV19 and TRBJ1-6, with 10 positions matching TRBD1. Germline V gene data show CDR1 as LNHDA and CDR2 as SQIVND (reference sequence). The CDR3 runs to 15 residues. V was clipped by 3 bases and J by 11 bases; unmatched bases: 7. In DNA form, the CDR3 reads TGTGCCAGTAGTATTGGGGACAGGGGACTTCCACCCCTCCACTTT. Its translation is CASSIGDRGLPPLHF.

As to this clonotype: Being one base from a much bigger clone, this may be a read error. The gene calls are TRBV7-3 and TRBJ2-1; D uncertain. V was trimmed by 2 bases and J by 5 bases, leaving 4 bases between them. Looked up from germline, CDR1 is SGHTA and CDR2 is FQGTGA. The CDR3 is 12 amino acids. The CDR3 nucleotides read TGTGCCAGCAGCTTAGACGACAATGAGCAGTTCTTC. Encoded protein: CASSLDDNEQFF.

This clonotype was counted once. This sequence joins TRBV27 and TRBJ2-3, with TRBD1 as a possible D gene (5 bases). This CDR3 comprises 14 residues. The V gene lost 6 bases and the J gene lost 5 bases, with 15 bases spanning the gap. Germline loops: CDR1 MNHEY, CDR2 SMNVEV (reference sequence). CDR3 amino acids: CASSRAGLRDTQYF. CDR3 nucleotide sequence: TGTGCCAGCAGCCGTGCAGGGCTTCGAGATACGCAGTATTTT.

This clonotype showed up many times. The chain uses TRBV7-9 and TRBJ1-4; 7 nucleotides line up with TRBD1. Germline CDR1 and CDR2: SEHNR and FQNEAQ (reference sequence). The CDR3 has 13 amino acids. The junction had 5 bases not matched to a gene; V was cut back by 0 bases and J by 13 bases. This chain's CDR3 is CASSLAQGEGLFF. CDR3 nucleotides: TGTGCCAGCAGCTTAGCGCAGGGGGAAGGACTGTTTTTT.

The sample holds many counts of this clonotype. The rearrangement uses TRBV25-1 and TRBJ2-1, with 9 bases lining up with TRBD2. The germline gives CDR1 MGHDK, CDR2 SYGVNS. V trimming: 4 bases; J trimming: 1 base; junction bases outside the gene matches: 2. This CDR3 has 15 amino acids. The CDR3 bases are TGTGCCAGCAGTGCTCTAGCGGGGTCCTACAATGAGCAGTTCTTC. Protein: CASSALAGSYNEQFF.

This clonotype was detected ten times or more. This rearrangement joins TRBV6-4 to TRBJ2-3; D tentatively reads TRBD1 or TRBD2 (5 bases each). Trimming took off 4 bases at V and 0 bases at J, with 11 bases between the two ends. This CDR3 has 15 residues. Germline V gene sequence: CDR1 MRHNA, CDR2 SNTAGT. CDR3 sequence reads: CASSVWGGSTDTQYF. The CDR3 bases are TGTGCCAGCAGTGTGTGGGGCGGGAGCACAGATACGCAGTATTTT.

This clonotype showed up many times. The chain is built from TRBV20-1 and TRBJ2-7; 8 bases align to TRBD2. The CDR3 extends over 15 amino acids. The junction had 7 bases not matched to a gene; V was cut back by 1 base and J by 2 bases. The germline CDR1 and CDR2 sequences are DFQATT and SNEGSKA (reference sequence). The CDR3, as DNA: TGCAGTGCTAGAGTAGAGACTAGCGAAACCTACGAGCAGTACTTC. Its translation is CSARVETSETYEQYF.

This clonotype was detected many times. This chain links TRBV7-9 with TRBJ2-7, with TRBD1 as a possible D gene (6 bases). The CDR3 extends over 14 amino acids. Trimming stripped 4 bases from V and 7 bases from J, with 17 bases between. The germline CDR1 and CDR2 sequences are SEHNR and FQNEAQ (reference sequence). As DNA, the CDR3 is TGTGCCAGCAGCTCGCCCATAGGTGGGACAGAGCAGTACTTC. It translates to CASSSPIGGTEQYF.

This clonotype was found many times. The V and J genes are TRBV24-1 and TRBJ2-2; perhaps TRBD1 as D (6 bases). CDR3 length: 16 residues. Trimming removed 3 bases at V and 0 bases at J, with 10 bases between. Per germline, CDR1 KGHDR and CDR2 SFDVKD. CDR3 amino acids: CATSDLDSANTGELFF. The CDR3 DNA follows: TGTGCCACCAGTGATCTGGACAGCGCGAACACCGGGGAGCTGTTTTTT.

With regard to this clonotype: This sequence may be a read error, since a much larger clone differs from it by one base. The rearrangement uses TRBV12-3 or TRBV12-4 and TRBJ2-5; 8 bases align to TRBD2. This CDR3 region has 18 residues. Trimming removed 4 bases from V and 1 base from J; junction bases left unmatched: 14. The chain's CDR3 is CASSSWVAGTYSQETQYF. The CDR3 DNA reads as TGTGCCAGCAGTTCCTGGGTAGCGGGGACCTATTCCCAAGAGACCCAGTACTTC.

Ten or more counts support this clonotype. The V and J genes are TRBV4-1 and TRBJ1-1; D might be TRBD1 (6 bases). The CDR3 is made up of 15 amino acids. CDR1 is MGHRA and CDR2 is YSYEKL in the germline V gene. V gave up 0 bases and J gave up 4 bases, with 12 bases separating them. CDR3 loop: CASSQDVQGSTEAFF. Here the CDR3 DNA reads TGCGCCAGCAGCCAAGATGTCCAGGGGAGCACTGAAGCTTTCTTT.

This sequence joins TRBV7-9 and TRBJ2-1, with 9 bases fitting TRBD2. This CDR3 is 16 amino acids long. Trimming took 0 bases from V and 6 from J; bases not matched to a gene: 6. Germline loops: CDR1 SEHNR, CDR2 FQNEAQ (reference sequence). The chain's CDR3 is CASSLAGGRAINEQFF. The CDR3 bases are TGTGCCAGCAGCTTAGCGGGCGGGAGGGCCATCAATGAGCAGTTCTTC.